Described below is a single T cell receptor (beta chain) sequence and its context. Its antigen is unknown. The record originates from a study of shared clonotypes between healthy human individuals. For the study at large: CD4 naive and memory got three plates each, CD8 naive two, CD8 memory one.

Study-level points and caveats: Represented diversity, genetic and exposure-history alike, was limited by few donors.

Naive CD8 cells were CD45RO-negative, positively selected for CCR7, excluding terminally differentiated effector memory CD45RA+ cells. Profiled with immunoSEQ multiplex PCR; TCRdb holds only in-frame clones, not every one. This sample has 550,000 to 750,000 clones; just under 97% occur once, and the top ten carry roughly 0.1%. The clonotype comes from a woman in her thirties in good health. Sample: naive CD8+ T cells sorted from blood.

This CDR3 is CASSLATRTSGNTIYF. DNA for the CDR3: TGTGCCAGCAGCTTAGCGACTAGGACTTCTGGAAACACCATATATTTT. The V call is TRBV13, the J call TRBJ1-3; D unclear. The V end was cut by 1 base, the J end by 1 base, with 11 bases between. The CDR3 loop spans 16 amino acids. CDR1 is PRHDT and CDR2 is FYEKMQ in the germline V gene (reference sequence).